A single sample is the source of the 7 T cell receptor beta chains below, sequenced in a study of blood T cells in healthy people across ages. PCR was performed a second time for 7 to 11 cycles using a sample-barcoded 5' primer and a J-beta primer mix. MiXCR, applied by TCRdb to the 5' RACE reads, yields one record per CDR3 protein. The sample has around 1,000,000 distinct CDR3 sequences; approximately 26% are singletons. These data also featured in a second study, about T cells of mothers and their children.

Sequencing used blood. These receptors all stem from a girl aged 2 to 9 in good health.

This clonotype was seen more than once but under ten times. The rearrangement links TRBV12-3 or TRBV12-4 to TRBJ2-7, with D possibly matching TRBD1 (5 bases). This CDR3 has 15 residues. With 4 bases removed from V and 1 base from J, the gap between germline ends came to 14 bases. DNA for the CDR3: TGTGCCAGCAGTTCTTACAGGACCCTTTCCTACGAGCAGTACTTC. Translating it yields CASSSYRTLSYEQYF.

This chain joins TRBV6-6 and TRBJ2-3; no clear D. The V gene lost 2 bases and the J gene lost 6 bases, with 0 bases spanning the gap. The length of the CDR3 is 10 residues. Looked up from germline, CDR1 is MNHNY and CDR2 is SVGAGI (reference sequence). The CDR3: CASSYDTQYF. In nucleotides, the CDR3 is TGTGCCAGCAGTTACGATACGCAGTATTTT.

This clonotype was seen more than once but under ten times. The V call is TRBV7-8, the J call TRBJ2-7, with D perhaps TRBD2 (6 bases). The V gene's germline CDR1 is SGHVS and CDR2 FQNEAQ. The V end was cut by 3 bases, the J end by 0 bases, with 15 bases between. The CDR3 consists of 16 residues. CDR3 coding DNA: TGTGCCAGCAGCTTGCAAGGAGGGCGGATCTCCTACGAGCAGTACTTC. This encodes CASSLQGGRISYEQYF.

The rearrangement uses TRBV5-6 and TRBJ2-5, with 11 bases fitting TRBD2. TRBJ2-1 explains the end of the DNA better; the J call may be wrong. Germline assignment: CDR1 SGHDT and CDR2 YYEEEE. CDR3 length equals 15 residues. DNA of the CDR3: TGTGCCAGCAGCAGGGGGACTAGCGGTGACAATGAGCAGTTCTTC. Translating it yields CASSRGTSGDNEQFF.

There are a few counts of this clonotype. The chain combines TRBV7-6 with TRBJ2-1; TRBD2 aligns across 7 bases. CDR1 and CDR2 (germline): SGHVS, FNYEAQ. This CDR3 comprises 15 residues. The trim removed 3 bases at V and 5 bases at J, leaving 7 bases unmatched. The CDR3 loop is CASSLGKGTNNEQFF. Here the CDR3 DNA reads TGTGCCAGCAGCTTGGGTAAGGGGACTAACAATGAGCAGTTCTTC.

This clonotype turned up a few times. The V and J genes are TRBV7-8 and TRBJ2-7; D is unresolved. The J call may not be correct, given that the DNA end is closer to TRBJ2-1. CDR3 length: 17 amino acids. From germline, CDR1 is SGHVS and CDR2 FQNEAQ. CDR3 in amino acids: CASSSQNRVGFSDEQFF. CDR3 coding DNA: TGTGCCAGCAGCTCCCAGAACAGAGTAGGTTTTTCGGATGAGCAGTTCTTC.

The chain uses TRBV13 and TRBJ1-2, with unresolved D. V lost 2 bases to trimming and J lost 4 bases, with 11 bases between them. The CDR3 is made up of 14 amino acids. Germline CDR1 is PRHDT and CDR2 is FYEKMQ (reference sequence). CDR3 residues: CASSLIGSVYGYTF. The CDR3 DNA reads TGTGCCAGCAGCTTAATAGGGTCGGTCTATGGCTACACCTTC.